This record concerns one TCR beta chain sequence. No antigen is known for it. This sample is part of a study of cytomegalovirus exposure and HLA in healthy donors. The PCR was carried out with 60 Vbeta primers and 13 Jbeta primers. Assay: immunoSEQ multiplex PCR; the TCRdb copy retains only in-frame clones and omits some. This sample contains around 74,000 clones. Germline-derived CDR1 and CDR2 are SGHAT and FQNNGV. This CDR3 region has 13 residues. Trimming pared 2 bases from V and 2 bases from J, leaving 6 bases between. Findings and caveats of the study: Later analysis revealed greater clonal expansion in HLA-associated TCR beta chains than in equally common others.

The sample taken for sequencing was PBMCs. The chain carries TRBV11-2 and TRBJ1-1; the D is unclear. The clonotype was recovered from a man aged 25-45 years in good health and CMV-seronegative. The CDR3: CASSLTGNTEAFF. CDR3 coding DNA: TGTGCCAGCAGCTTAACGGGAAACACTGAAGCTTTCTTT.